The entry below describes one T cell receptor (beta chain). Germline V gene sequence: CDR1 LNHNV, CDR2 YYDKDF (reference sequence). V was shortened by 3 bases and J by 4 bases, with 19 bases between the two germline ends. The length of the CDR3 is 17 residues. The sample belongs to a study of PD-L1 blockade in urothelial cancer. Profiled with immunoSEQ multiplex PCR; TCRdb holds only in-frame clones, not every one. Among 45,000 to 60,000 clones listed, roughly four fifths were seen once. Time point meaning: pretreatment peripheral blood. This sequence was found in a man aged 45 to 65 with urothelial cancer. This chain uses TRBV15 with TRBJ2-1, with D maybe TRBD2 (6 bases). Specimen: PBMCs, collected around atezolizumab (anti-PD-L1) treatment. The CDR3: CATSSSGLPGRYNEQFF. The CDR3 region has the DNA TGTGCCACCAGCAGCTCGGGACTCCCCGGGAGATACAATGAGCAGTTCTTC.